This entry concerns a single T cell receptor beta chain. This receptor's antigen is unknown. No per-base quality is available; no much larger clone lies one base away. This sample is drawn from a study of identical twins (dated by TCRdb to about 2016). About the investigation overall: TCR alpha and beta repertoires from monozygotic twins, unrelated adults of various ages and cord blood were deep-sequenced to test whether fetal clonotypes persist. To rule out contamination, replicate twin experiments were performed at different times with different library preparation protocols. The study at large found these results: Conclusions relied on cross-sectional statistical analysis, since the same donors could not be followed over many years. In monozygotic twins, recombination models systematically underestimated out-of-frame TCR alpha sharing, but the models matched the sharing seen between unrelated individuals. Fewer insertions were carried by abundant cord blood beta clonotypes, a similar but weaker trend appeared in young adult naive repertoires, and no such trend appeared in memory repertoires. The excess sharing between twins in beta out-of-frame sequences was weaker because fewer shared sequences reduced the signal-to-noise ratio. Compared with coincidental sharing between unrelated individuals, out-of-frame TCR alpha sequences shared between twins showed an excess of sequences with low generation probability. Invariant T cells such as MAIT and iNKT could partly confound zero-insertion analyses, though diverse VJ usage argued against this for most clonotypes.

The library was produced with 5' RACE. The sequencer listed for this sample is Illumina HiSeq 2000. Template switching added a universal primer binding site, and the final cDNA carried a unique molecular identifier that allowed TCR cDNA molecules to be counted accurately. Specific primers in the conserved constant-segment region were used to synthesize first-strand cDNA for TCR alpha and beta chains. Each cDNA library was double barcoded, with a SMART-Mk sample barcode plus Illumina barcodes, to control for contamination. Two successive PCR steps introduced TruSeq adapter sequences along with Illumina sample barcodes. The Illumina HiSeq platform was used with custom primers to sequence TCR alpha and beta cDNA libraries. From the authors' description of their analysis: MiGEC processed the raw reads to extract unique molecular identifiers, while MiXCR was used to determine the CDR3 positions. For each individual, recombination models were inferred using an EM algorithm with the repgenHMM and IGoR tools. Shared clonotypes were analyzed with the tcR package in R, and sharing was normalized by the product of cloneset sizes. To study raw recombination free of thymic and clonal selection effects, out-of-frame nonproductive sequences were analyzed. TCRdb ran its own pipeline on the public reads, namely fastp trimming at Q25 and MiXCR clone calling, and kept in-frame beta chains. Identical CDR3 protein sequences are pooled into one entry, listed with their most common genes and DNA. None of the V and J calls come from the authors' own analysis; TCRdb made them. Across this sample there are 450,000 or so distinct CDR3 sequences, with approximately 24% seen only once. Together, the top ten hold about 2.9% of the sample.

From the cysteine through the phenylalanine, the CDR3 covers 14 amino acids. CDR3 DNA only is kept here, 42 bases in frame from base 1. Between the V and J ends, shortened by 2 bases and 4 bases respectively, the junction contains 11 bases. Sequences DFQATT (CDR1) and SNEGSKA (CDR2) are obtained from the germline V gene (reference sequence). Every donor was a healthy Caucasian. Three pairs of female monozygotic twins, all aged about 18 to 30 years, were included in the twin cohort. Positive isolation kits from Invitrogen were used to isolate the CD4+ and CD8+ T cell populations. The same data also went into a second study, on T cells expressing NK-cell markers. As noted in the second study: In sorted CD3+CD56+NKG2C+, CD3+CD56+NKG2C- and CD3+CD56-NKG2C+ T-cell subsets from about 8 donors, TCR beta-chain repertoires were profiled. Of the eight sequenced donors, seven were found to be HCMV-seropositive and one was found to be HCMV-seronegative. To restrict sorting to alphabetaTCR-expressing T cells, an anti-gammadeltaTCR antibody was added in several experiments. In 6 or 7 donors, the dominant CD3+CD56+NKG2C+ clonotypes ranked among the top 10 CD8+ clonotypes, making up roughly 1.0-7.5% of CD8+ T cells. Those dominant clonotypes were again the most abundant among CD3+CD56-NKG2C+ cells in a handful of donors, at about 28.3-60.1%. It remained unclear whether the expanded NKG2C-expressing T cell clones were specific for HCMV antigens. The study sequenced eight donors, all healthy volunteers chosen at random: three men and five women. HCMV-specific IgG was detected in serum with a commercial ELISA kit to determine HCMV serostatus. Reads were demultiplexed and grouped by UMI with MIGEC, and clonotypes were assembled and quantified with MiTCR. Only TCR cDNA sequences supported by at least two reads were kept to exclude erroneous sequences. The tcR package was used for downstream repertoire analysis, with clonotypes matched between fractions based on CDR3 nucleotide sequence plus V segment. VDJmatch was used to annotate antigen specificity against VDJdb, with one amino acid substitution in CDR3 permitted.

The chain is made from TRBV20-1 and TRBJ2-2; a tentative D match to TRBD2 spans 7 bases. The sample consisted of CD4+ T cells sorted from blood. This clonotype was sampled from a woman under 30 in good health. The DNA sequence reads TGCAGTGCTAGAAGGGGGGGTAGCACCGGGGAGCTGTTTTTT. It encodes CSARRGGSTGELFF.